A selection of T cell receptor beta chains follows, all from one sample in a study of blood T cell repertoires in COVID-19. Some clones are missing from TCRdb's copy, which holds only in-frame ones; the method was immunoSEQ multiplex PCR. Among about 330,000 clones listed, around 90% were seen once. The sample comprised peripheral blood. The receptors here all came from a man aged 25 to 45 with COVID-19, enrolled during active disease. The CDR3 runs from the conserved cysteine through the conserved F or W. Each record gives: D gene, clone size, V gene, J gene, CDR3 DNA, CDR3 protein. A D gene is named only where the DNA matches it firmly. Clone sizes are given selectively: once, few, many, or a class where the clone is expanded.

>TRBD1|NA|TRBV19|TRBJ2-7
TGTGCCAGTAGTATGGGACAGGGGGCCTCCTACGAGCAGTACTTC
CASSMGQGASYEQYF
>TRBD1|once|TRBV27|TRBJ2-7
TGTGCCAGCAGTCCCGGGACAGGGAACTACGAGCAGTACTTC
CASSPGTGNYEQYF
>TRBD1|NA|TRBV29-1|TRBJ1-4
TGCAGCGTTGCGGGACAGCTTAATGAAAAACTGTTTTTT
CSVAGQLNEKLFF
>TRBD1|NA|TRBV3-1/TRBV3-2|TRBJ1-2
TGTGCCAGCAGCCAAGATCGAGCAAAGGGACAGAGAAACTATGGCTACACCTTC
CASSQDRAKGQRNYGYTF
>NA|NA|TRBV7-9|TRBJ1-2
TGTGCCAGCAGCCCCCTGACAGGCTCTAACTATGGCTACACCTTC
CASSPLTGSNYGYTF
>TRBD1|once|TRBV24-1|TRBJ2-3
TGTGCCACCAGTGATTTGGGGACAGGCACAGATACGCAGTATTTT
CATSDLGTGTDTQYF
>TRBD1|NA|TRBV27|TRBJ2-5
TGTGCCAGCAGTAGGGGACAGGGGGCTTTCCAAGAGACCCAGTACTTC
CASSRGQGAFQETQYF
>TRBD2|NA|TRBV9|TRBJ2-1
TGTGCCAGCAGCGTCCGGGGGGTTTACAATGAGCAGTTCTTC
CASSVRGVYNEQFF
>NA|NA|TRBV9|TRBJ2-7
TGTGCCAGCAGCCGAGACGGCGGGACGTCCAGGGAGCAGTACTTC
CASSRDGGTSREQYF
>TRBD1|NA|TRBV5-6|TRBJ1-5
TGTGCCAGCAGCAAAAGACAGGGGTGGGATAGCAATCAGCCCCAGCATTTT
CASSKRQGWDSNQPQHF
>TRBD2|NA|TRBV18|TRBJ2-3
TGTGCCAGCTCAAGGGAAAGACTAGCCCCCCGGGGCACAGATACGCAGTATTTT
CASSRERLAPRGTDTQYF
>NA|NA|TRBV24-1|TRBJ2-1
TGTGCCACCAGTGATTTAAGTATGGGGCGGAAGAGCTCCTACAATGAGCAGTTCTTC
CATSDLSMGRKSSYNEQFF
>NA|NA|TRBV5-6|TRBJ1-2
TGTGCCAGCAGCTCCGTAGGGGCCCCCGGCTATGGCTACACCTTC
CASSSVGAPGYGYTF
>NA|NA|TRBV25-1|TRBJ1-2
TGTGCCAGCAGTGAATCCCCTGGAATGGGGAGGCAGAACTATGGCTACACCTTC
CASSESPGMGRQNYGYTF
>TRBD2|NA|TRBV7-8|TRBJ2-3
TGTGCCAGCAGCCCTACTAGCGGGGGGGGTTTAAGCACAGATACGCAGTATTTT
CASSPTSGGGLSTDTQYF
>TRBD2|NA|TRBV4-3|TRBJ2-3
TGCGCCAGCAGCCAAGAAGGCCTAGCGGGGAGGGCAGATACGCAGTATTTT
CASSQEGLAGRADTQYF
>TRBD2|once|TRBV7-2|TRBJ2-3
TGTGCCAGCAGCTTAAGAGCGGGGGTGATAGATACGCAGTATTTT
CASSLRAGVIDTQYF
>TRBD1|once|TRBV7-8|TRBJ2-7
TGTGCCAGCAGCACACGACAGGGGTCGCCCTACGAGCAGTACTTC
CASSTRQGSPYEQYF
>TRBD1|NA|TRBV9|TRBJ1-3
TGTGCCAGCAGCGTAGGGGGACAGGTCCATTCTGGAAACACCATATATTTT
CASSVGGQVHSGNTIYF
>TRBD1|few|TRBV5-1|TRBJ2-2
TGCGCCAGCAGGATACAGGGGGGCGGTACCGGGGAGCTGTTTTTT
CASRIQGGGTGELFF
>NA|NA|TRBV24-1|TRBJ2-2
TGTGCCACCAGTGTGGAACCGAACGGGAAGCTGTTTTTT
CATSVEPNGKLFF
>NA|NA|TRBV18|TRBJ1-1
TGTGCCAGCTCACCAAATTCGGTGTACGATGAAGCTTTCTTT
CASSPNSVYDEAFF
>TRBD2|NA|TRBV12-5|TRBJ2-3
TGTGCTAGTGGGACTAGCGGCACAGATACGCAGTATTTT
CASGTSGTDTQYF
>NA|NA|TRBV25-1|TRBJ2-3
TGTGCCAGCAGTGAAACGGGGGTGACAGATACGCAGTATTTT
CASSETGVTDTQYF
>NA|NA|TRBV28|TRBJ1-1
TGTGCCAGCAGTTCGGACAGTGAAGCTTTCTTT
CASSSDSEAFF
>TRBD1|once|TRBV6-5|TRBJ1-6
TGTGCCAGCAGTTACTCCAGGGGGCCCGAATCACCCCTCCACTTT
CASSYSRGPESPLHF
>NA|NA|TRBV2|TRBJ2-5
TGTGCCAGCAGTGATTCAGGCAAGGAGACCCAGTACTTC
CASSDSGKETQYF
>TRBD1|NA|TRBV11-2|TRBJ1-5
TGTGCCAGCAGCCCGGGACAGATCAATCAGCCCCAGCATTTT
CASSPGQINQPQHF
>NA|NA|TRBV12-3/TRBV12-4|TRBJ2-1
TGTGCCAGCAGCGGGACATCTTACAATGAGCAGTTCTTC
CASSGTSYNEQFF
>TRBD2|few|TRBV5-4|TRBJ2-4
TGTGCCAGCAGTCCCGGGACTAGCCGATCTCTAGCCAAAAACATTCAGTACTTC
CASSPGTSRSLAKNIQYF
>NA|few|TRBV6-5|TRBJ1-5
TGTGCCAGCAGTTACTCGGCGGATCAGCCCCAGCATTTT
CASSYSADQPQHF
>TRBD2|NA|TRBV18|TRBJ2-6
TGTGCCAGCTCCCGGGGGGAAACTGGGGCCAACGTCCTGACTTTC
CASSRGETGANVLTF